These 11 T cell receptor beta chains originate from one sample sequenced in a study of graft-versus-host responses after intestinal transplantation. Produced via immunoSEQ multiplex PCR; TCRdb's table is partial and in-frame only. Of 75,000 to 100,000 clones listed, roughly four fifths were seen once; the top ten hold approximately 18%. The antigens for these receptors are not known. The sequencing used unstimulated CD8+ T cells sorted from spleen or lymph node cells, collected before intestinal transplant. These TCRs come from a human donor who received an intestinal transplant.

In its sample, this clone was seen a few times. The rearrangement joins TRBV15 to TRBJ2-7; TRBD2 matches 9 bases. The CDR3 is 15 amino acids. V dropped 1 base and J dropped 3; count of bases not matched to a gene: 4. The germline gives CDR1 LNHNV, CDR2 YYDKDF (reference sequence). CDR3 protein: CATSRGLAALYEQYF. The CDR3 DNA reads as TGTGCCACCAGCAGAGGACTAGCGGCCCTCTACGAGCAGTACTTC.

Worth noting for this clone: The same CDR3 is also encoded by other DNA sequences in this sample. The rearrangement joins TRBV10-2 to TRBJ1-3, with D hard to call. Germline V gene lookup returns CDR1 WSHSY and CDR2 SAAADI. The V and J ends lost 0 bases and 5 bases respectively, with 14 bases between them. The CDR3 has 16 residues. CDR3 DNA sequence: TGCGCCAGCAGTGAGTCGGGATCAACCGGAAGAAACACCATATATTTT. Amino acids: CASSESGSTGRNTIYF.

This clone was observed a handful of times. The gene calls are TRBV6-1 and TRBJ2-3; weak D call: TRBD2 (5 bases). V was trimmed by 1 base and J by 3 bases, leaving 14 bases between them. CDR3 size: 16 residues. Germline CDR1 reads MNHNS; CDR2 reads SASEGT. The CDR3 nucleotides are TGTGCCAGCAGTGAAGGGGCTAGCCGACTGACAGATACGCAGTATTTT. Translating gives CASSEGASRLTDTQYF.

The chain recombines TRBV6-1 with TRBJ2-6, with D possibly being TRBD1 (6 bases). Germline assignment: CDR1 MNHNS and CDR2 SASEGT. The CDR3 is made up of 15 amino acids. Trimming took 4 bases from V and 3 from J, leaving 10 bases between them. DNA for the CDR3: TGTGCCAGCAGTGGGTACAGGGATGGGGCCAACGTCCTGACTTTC. Translating gives CASSGYRDGANVLTF.

This rearrangement joins TRBV4-1 to TRBJ2-3, with 14 bases that match TRBD2. Looked up from germline, CDR1 is MGHRA and CDR2 is YSYEKL. V lost 4 bases, J lost 3 bases, and 9 bases stayed unmatched. The CDR3 extends over 18 amino acids. As DNA, the CDR3 is TGCGCCAGCAGCCGACCAAGCGGACTAGCGGGGGGTACAGATACGCAGTATTTT. Encoded protein: CASSRPSGLAGGTDTQYF.

CDR3 DNA sequence: TGTGCCACCAGCAGAGCCGGGATCGCCCGGAAACTGTTTTTT. It codes for CATSRAGIARKLFF. V usage is TRBV15 and J usage is TRBJ1-4; D is unclear. Trimming pared 1 base from V and 11 bases from J, leaving 14 bases between. Germline assignment: CDR1 LNHNV and CDR2 YYDKDF (reference sequence). The CDR3 consists of 14 residues.

The V gene is TRBV6-1, the J gene TRBJ2-7; no clear D gene. Trimming pared 2 bases from V and 4 bases from J, leaving 9 bases between. This CDR3 spans 13 amino acids. The germline V gene encodes CDR1 MNHNS and CDR2 SASEGT. The CDR3 DNA is TGTGCCAGCAGTGAACCCGGCAGATACGAGCAGTACTTC. Translation: CASSEPGRYEQYF.

Only one count was recorded for this clone. The chain carries TRBV4-1 and TRBJ2-7, with 7 bases that match TRBD1. The V gene's germline CDR1 is MGHRA and CDR2 YSYEKL. Trimming took 0 bases from V and 6 from J; bases not matched to a gene: 2. This CDR3 is built from 13 residues. CDR3 nucleotides: TGCGCCAGCAGCCAAGAAAGGGGGCGCGAGCAGTACTTC. Its translation: CASSQERGREQYF.

The gene calls are TRBV19 and TRBJ1-1, with D uncertain. The CDR3 extends over 15 amino acids. Germline-derived CDR1 and CDR2 are LNHDA and SQIVND (reference sequence). Trimming removed 3 bases at V and 2 bases at J, with 13 bases between. CDR3 in DNA: TGTGCCAGTAGTATTGTGAGAGCTCTAAACACTGAAGCTTTCTTT. Translation: CASSIVRALNTEAFF.

The chain carries TRBV11-2 and TRBJ2-7, with no clear D. This CDR3 spans 13 amino acids. CDR1 is SGHAT, CDR2 FQNNGV, per germline. V lost 3 bases to trimming and J lost 2 bases, with 8 bases between them. CDR3 DNA sequence: TGTGCCAGCAGCTTGGGAAGCCCCTACGAGCAGTACTTC. Encoded protein: CASSLGSPYEQYF.

This chain uses TRBV5-1 with TRBJ1-5; 10 bases are a match to TRBD1. With 0 bases clipped from V and 3 bases from J, the junction kept 3 bases outside the gene matches. The CDR3 totals 16 residues. Germline V gives CDR1 SGHRS, CDR2 YFSETQ. The CDR3 region has the DNA TGCGCCAGCAGCTTGGGGACAGGGGGAGACAATCAGCCCCAGCATTTT. Translating it yields CASSLGTGGDNQPQHF.